This is a list of T cell receptor beta chains from one sample in a study of radiotherapy plus CTLA-4 blockade in lung cancer. Here immunoSEQ multiplex PCR was the method, and the copy in TCRdb shows in-frame clones only, minus some. Of around 110,000 clones in the sample, roughly 86% were seen once. Sequencing used peripheral blood, obtained from a patient treated with radiotherapy plus ipilimumab. These receptors were collected from a human donor with non-small cell lung cancer that progressed on radiotherapy plus ipilimumab. Some clones in this sample may be carry-over from other donors' samples. CDR3s leave out the opening cysteine and the closing phenylalanine or tryptophan. The order of the fields is J gene, V gene, CDR3 protein.

>TRBJ1-1|TRBV4-2
ASSQRPAGGGRAAF
>TRBJ1-2|TRBV7-2
ASSLRTGDYGYT
>TRBJ1-2|TRBV7-6
ASSGYGDRAYGYT
>TRBJ2-7|TRBV6-1
ASVLGVMTYEQY
>TRBJ2-1|TRBV9
ASSSKGEQYNEQF
>TRBJ2-3|TRBV7-3
ASSQTSGQDTQY
>TRBJ1-5|TRBV7-8
ASSLDGGGGDQPQH
>TRBJ1-5|TRBV5-1
ASSYTPGQPQH
>TRBJ2-7|TRBV18
ASSPRSVEGGY
>TRBJ1-3|TRBV9
ASSREFGNTIY
>TRBJ2-7|TRBV4-2
ASSRDRVFYEQY
>TRBJ2-7|TRBV9
ASSVQGASGLYEQY
>TRBJ2-3|TRBV6-4
ASSELAGGPDTQY
>TRBJ2-3|TRBV4-2
ASSQASGPDTQY
>TRBJ2-7|TRBV29-1
SVVVDSTYEQY
>TRBJ1-2|TRBV5-4
ASTQGQGFFYGYT
>TRBJ2-3|TRBV18
ASSPPTRSTDTQY
>TRBJ1-4|TRBV6-1
ASSHRGAANEKLF
>TRBJ1-4|TRBV5-4
ASSLAGGEKLF
>TRBJ1-2|TRBV20-1
SATPRDRGF
>TRBJ1-1|TRBV6-5
ASSYLGGETEAF
>TRBJ2-5|TRBV7-8
ASSRVVSGAGVETQY
>TRBJ1-4|TRBV5-4
ASSLQGNGEKLF
>TRBJ1-6|TRBV14
ASSNRGGSPLH
>TRBJ1-1|TRBV6-6
ASSYIGDWGEAF
>TRBJ1-1|TRBV6-5
ATTRFTGSITEAF
>TRBJ1-3|TRBV6-5
ASSYSIGLGGTIY
>TRBJ1-2|TRBV12-2
ASLPWCACGYT
>TRBJ2-5|TRBV14
ASSQNWGKQETQY
>TRBJ1-2|TRBV5-4
ASSWMAGGVGGYT
>TRBJ2-5|TRBV5-4
ASSLQGAGETQY
>TRBJ2-7|TRBV19
ATKDIANEQY
>TRBJ1-5|TRBV28
ASSLPRQGWGQPQH
>TRBJ2-2|TRBV2
ASSERTGNTGELF
>TRBJ1-4|TRBV19
ASREWAPNEKLF
>TRBJ2-5|TRBV7-2
ASSLASGGAETQY
>TRBJ1-3|TRBV29-1
SVGAPGQGAGNTIY
>TRBJ1-2|TRBV5-1
ASSLLGVGYGYT
>TRBJ2-3|TRBV7-3
ASSSRGGTVTDTQY
>TRBJ1-1|TRBV4-2
ASSQDVGDSSGTEAF
>TRBJ2-7|TRBV7-2
ASSSWGQGTYEQY
>TRBJ2-2|TRBV5-1
ASSFSGGFTGELF
>TRBJ1-2|TRBV7-9
ASSLFSGQLNYGYT
>TRBJ1-1|TRBV19
ASSQRGTMNTEAF
>TRBJ1-2|TRBV7-2
ASSPNRANYGYT
>TRBJ1-3|TRBV7-2
ASSLALQVSGNTIY
>TRBJ2-2|TRBV7-9
ASSLVLPTGELF
>TRBJ2-3|TRBV19
ASSIRQGSDTQY
>TRBJ1-1|TRBV5-6
ASSWGAWGTEAF
>TRBJ2-1|TRBV6-6
ASSNGGAVNEQF
>TRBJ1-5|TRBV27
ASSPGGPINSNQPQH
>TRBJ2-5|TRBV27
ASSLLGGLMETQY
>TRBJ1-1|TRBV4-3
ASSQVVGTGGSEAF
>TRBJ2-7|TRBV25-1
ASSVGTLSYEQY
>TRBJ1-6|TRBV9
ASSLTTGVESPLH